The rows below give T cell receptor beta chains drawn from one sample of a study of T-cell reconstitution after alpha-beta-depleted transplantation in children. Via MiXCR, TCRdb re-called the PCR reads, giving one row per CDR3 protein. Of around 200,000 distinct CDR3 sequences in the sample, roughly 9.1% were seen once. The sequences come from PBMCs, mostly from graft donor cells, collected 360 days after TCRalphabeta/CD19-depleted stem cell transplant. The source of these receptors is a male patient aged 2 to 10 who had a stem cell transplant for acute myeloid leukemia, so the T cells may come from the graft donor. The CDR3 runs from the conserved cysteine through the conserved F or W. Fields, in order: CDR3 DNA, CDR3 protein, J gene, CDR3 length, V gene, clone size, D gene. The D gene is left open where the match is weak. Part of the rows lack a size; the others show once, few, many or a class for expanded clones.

DNA: TGCGCCAGCAGCTCTTTCCTTAACACTGAAGCTTTCTTT
CDR3: CASSSFLNTEAFF
J: TRBJ1-1
length: 13
V: TRBV5-1
size: few
D: NA

DNA: TGTGCCAGCAGGGGATCGGGACACAGAAATTCACCCCTCCACTTT
CDR3: CASRGSGHRNSPLHF
J: TRBJ1-6
length: 15
V: TRBV25-1
size: NA
D: NA

DNA: TGCAGCGTTGGTAAAGACGTATTCCAAGAGACCCAGTACTTC
CDR3: CSVGKDVFQETQYF
J: TRBJ2-5
length: 14
V: TRBV29-1
size: few
D: NA

DNA: TGTGCCAGCAGCAAACACTCGCGACGCCGGGACGAGCAGTACTTC
CDR3: CASSKHSRRRDEQYF
J: TRBJ2-7
length: 15
V: TRBV7-8
size: many
D: NA

DNA: TGTGCCAGCAGTTTGACAGGGAATTCACCCCTCCACTTT
CDR3: CASSLTGNSPLHF
J: TRBJ1-6
length: 13
V: TRBV12-3/TRBV12-4
size: many
D: TRBD1

DNA: TGCGCCAGCAGCCCCCGGGTGAGCGGTACAGATACGCAGTATTTT
CDR3: CASSPRVSGTDTQYF
J: TRBJ2-3
length: 15
V: TRBV5-1
size: many
D: NA

DNA: TGTGCCAGCAGTAACAGTCCAGCTGCAACTAATGAAAAACTGTTTTTT
CDR3: CASSNSPAATNEKLFF
J: TRBJ1-4
length: 16
V: TRBV6-5
size: many
D: NA

DNA: TGTGCCACCAGTGACTCCTCTGTAGGCGATGAGCAGTTCTTC
CDR3: CATSDSSVGDEQFF
J: TRBJ2-1
length: 14
V: TRBV24-1
size: many
D: NA

DNA: TGTGCCAGCAGCTTTCTAGTGTCGGGATTAAACAATGAGCAGTTCTTC
CDR3: CASSFLVSGLNNEQFF
J: TRBJ2-1
length: 16
V: TRBV7-8
size: few
D: NA

DNA: TGTGCCAGCAGCTTGGTTGGGAGTCGTATTGAGCAGTTCTTC
CDR3: CASSLVGSRIEQFF
J: TRBJ2-1
length: 14
V: TRBV5-6
size: many
D: NA

DNA: TGCAGTGCTAGAGATCCGACAGGGCTTGGCACTGAAGCTTTCTTT
CDR3: CSARDPTGLGTEAFF
J: TRBJ1-1
length: 15
V: TRBV20-1
size: many
D: TRBD1

DNA: TGCAGCGTGTGGGGGGGGAGTGGCTATGGCTACACCTTC
CDR3: CSVWGGSGYGYTF
J: TRBJ1-2
length: 13
V: TRBV29-1
size: NA
D: NA

DNA: TGTGCCAGCAATATTGGCGGGACCGGGGAGCTGTTTTTT
CDR3: CASNIGGTGELFF
J: TRBJ2-2
length: 13
V: TRBV12-3/TRBV12-4
size: NA
D: NA

DNA: TGCAGTGCTAGACCTAGCGGGAGCTACGAGCAGTACTTC
CDR3: CSARPSGSYEQYF
J: TRBJ2-7
length: 13
V: TRBV20-1
size: many
D: TRBD2

DNA: TGCGCCAGCAGCCAAGGGCTTACCGGGGCAGGCACTGAAGCTTTCTTT
CDR3: CASSQGLTGAGTEAFF
J: TRBJ1-1
length: 16
V: TRBV4-1
size: few
D: NA

DNA: TGTGCCAGCAGTTTGGTTCAGGGAGGCGAGCAGTACTTC
CDR3: CASSLVQGGEQYF
J: TRBJ2-7
length: 13
V: TRBV27
size: NA
D: NA

DNA: TGCAGTGCCCACAGAAATGAGCAGTTCTTC
CDR3: CSAHRNEQFF
J: TRBJ2-1
length: 10
V: TRBV20-1
size: few
D: NA

DNA: TGTGCCATCAATCCCAGGCCCGTAGGAAGCAATCAGCCCCAGCATTTT
CDR3: CAINPRPVGSNQPQHF
J: TRBJ1-5
length: 16
V: TRBV10-3
size: few
D: NA

DNA: TGTGCCAGCAGCCAAGTGGGTCAGGGGATAGCGGGGAGCTCCTACGAGCAGTACTTC
CDR3: CASSQVGQGIAGSSYEQYF
J: TRBJ2-7
length: 19
V: TRBV3-1
size: NA
D: TRBD2

DNA: TGTGCCAGCAGCATCGACGAAGAAGCCCGCTCCTACGAGCAGTACTTC
CDR3: CASSIDEEARSYEQYF
J: TRBJ2-7
length: 16
V: TRBV7-8
size: many
D: NA

DNA: TGTGCCAGCAGTTCCGGAGATGGCTACACCTTC
CDR3: CASSSGDGYTF
J: TRBJ1-2
length: 11
V: TRBV12-3/TRBV12-4
size: few
D: NA

DNA: TGTGCCAGTAGTATAAGGTACGACAGGAACACTGAAGCTTTCTTT
CDR3: CASSIRYDRNTEAFF
J: TRBJ1-1
length: 15
V: TRBV19
size: many
D: NA

DNA: TGTGCCAGCAGCCTCAGACAGGGAGGTAGCAATCAGCCCCAGCATTTT
CDR3: CASSLRQGGSNQPQHF
J: TRBJ1-5
length: 16
V: TRBV7-2
size: many
D: TRBD1

DNA: TGTGCCAGCACACCGAGGGTAGGGCAAGAGACCCAGTACTTC
CDR3: CASTPRVGQETQYF
J: TRBJ2-5
length: 14
V: TRBV2
size: NA
D: NA

DNA: TGCGCCAGCAGCCAAGCCCCTTGGGGGAGGGCCGACAATGAGCAGTTCTTC
CDR3: CASSQAPWGRADNEQFF
J: TRBJ2-1
length: 17
V: TRBV4-1
size: NA
D: TRBD2

DNA: TGTGCCAGCTCATCCGGCGGGGTGAGGGTGAACACTGAAGCTTTCTTT
CDR3: CASSSGGVRVNTEAFF
J: TRBJ1-1
length: 16
V: TRBV18
size: NA
D: NA

DNA: TGTGCCAGCAGCTTAATACGGCGAGGGTCGAACACCGGGGAGCTGTTTTTT
CDR3: CASSLIRRGSNTGELFF
J: TRBJ2-2
length: 17
V: TRBV7-9
size: few
D: NA